This T cell receptor (beta chain) was sequenced in a study of T cell responses to AZD1222 COVID-19 vaccine. Comment on this clone: Its antigen remains unknown.

Using immunoSEQ multiplex PCR, the repertoire was profiled, and TCRdb retains in-frame clones only, with some absent. The sample contains 90,000 to 110,000 clones, about nine tenths of which appear only once. General observations from the study: There were vaccine-associated CD4 TCRs across spike, dominant at 160-218 and 743-854. Reports say nearly half of spike-specific TCRs go after unmutated variant regions. Most donors were white British and more were female, and clonal diversity was possibly underestimated.

Sequenced here: peripheral blood, sampled on day 0 of AZD1222 vaccination. This clonotype was obtained from an adult in good health.

The CDR3 loop is CASSLYTDTQYF. CDR3 sequence (DNA): TGCGCCAGCAGCTTATATACAGATACGCAGTATTTT. The V gene is TRBV5-1, the J gene TRBJ2-3; D unresolved. Germline CDR1 and CDR2: SGHRS and YFSETQ. The CDR3 spans 12 residues. V lost 2 bases, J lost 3 bases, and 4 bases lay in between.